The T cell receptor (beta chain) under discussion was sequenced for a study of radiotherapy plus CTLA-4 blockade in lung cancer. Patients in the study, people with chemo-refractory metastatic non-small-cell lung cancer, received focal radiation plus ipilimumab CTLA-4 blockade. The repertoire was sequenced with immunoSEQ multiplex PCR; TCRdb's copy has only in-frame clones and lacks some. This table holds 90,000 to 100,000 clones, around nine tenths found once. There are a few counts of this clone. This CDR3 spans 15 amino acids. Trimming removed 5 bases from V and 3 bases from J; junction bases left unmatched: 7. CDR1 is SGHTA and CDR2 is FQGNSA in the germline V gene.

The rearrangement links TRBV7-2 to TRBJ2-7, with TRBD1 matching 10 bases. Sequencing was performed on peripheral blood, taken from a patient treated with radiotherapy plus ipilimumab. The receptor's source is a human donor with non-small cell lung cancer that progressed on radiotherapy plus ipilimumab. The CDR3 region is CASSPLWTGGYEQYF. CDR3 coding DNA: TGTGCCAGCAGCCCACTTTGGACAGGGGGCTACGAGCAGTACTTC.